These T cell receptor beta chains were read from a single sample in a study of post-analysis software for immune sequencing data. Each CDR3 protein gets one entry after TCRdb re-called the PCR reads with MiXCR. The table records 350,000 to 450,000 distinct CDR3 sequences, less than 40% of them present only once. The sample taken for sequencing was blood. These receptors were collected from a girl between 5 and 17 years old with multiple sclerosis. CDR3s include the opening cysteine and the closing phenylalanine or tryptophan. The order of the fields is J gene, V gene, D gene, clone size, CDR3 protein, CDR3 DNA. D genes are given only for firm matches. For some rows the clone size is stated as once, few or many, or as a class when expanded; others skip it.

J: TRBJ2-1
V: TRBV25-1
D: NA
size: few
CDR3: CASSDPGTYNEQFF
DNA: TGTGCCAGCAGTGACCCCGGGACCTACAATGAGCAGTTCTTC

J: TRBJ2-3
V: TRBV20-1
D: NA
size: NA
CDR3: CSARDSLGDTQYF
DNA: TGCAGTGCTAGAGATTCCCTTGGAGATACGCAGTATTTT

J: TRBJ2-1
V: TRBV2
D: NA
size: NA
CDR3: CASSEGRTIYNEQFF
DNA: TGTGCCAGCAGTGAAGGGAGGACTATCTACAATGAGCAGTTCTTC

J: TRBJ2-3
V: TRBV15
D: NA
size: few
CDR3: CATSSTGMGTDTQYF
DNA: TGTGCCACCAGCTCAACAGGGATGGGGACAGATACGCAGTATTTT

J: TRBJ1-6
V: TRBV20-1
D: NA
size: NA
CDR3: CSARTAEPNSPLHF
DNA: TGCAGTGCTAGGACTGCCGAGCCAAATTCACCCCTCCACTTT

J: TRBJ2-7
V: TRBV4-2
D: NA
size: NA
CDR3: CASSQEWDSPYEQYF
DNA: TGTGCCAGCAGCCAAGAATGGGACTCCCCCTACGAGCAGTACTTC

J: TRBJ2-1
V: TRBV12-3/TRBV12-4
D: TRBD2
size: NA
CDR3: CASSWKRGGNYNEQFF
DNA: TGTGCCAGCAGTTGGAAGCGGGGGGGCAATTACAATGAGCAGTTCTTC

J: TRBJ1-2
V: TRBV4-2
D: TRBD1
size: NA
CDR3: CASSQGGQGAQCYTF
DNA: TGTGCCAGCAGCCAAGGAGGTCAGGGGGCTCAATGCTACACCTTC

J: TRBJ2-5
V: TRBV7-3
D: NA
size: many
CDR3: CASSTGDQETQYF
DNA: TGTGCCAGCAGCACTGGGGACCAAGAGACCCAGTACTTC

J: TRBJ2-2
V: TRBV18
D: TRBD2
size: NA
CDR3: CASSPEAGVNTGELFF
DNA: TGTGCCAGCTCACCCGAAGCGGGGGTCAACACCGGGGAGCTGTTTTTT

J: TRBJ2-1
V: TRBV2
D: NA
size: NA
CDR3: CASRMGDNEQFF
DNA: TGTGCCAGCAGGATGGGGGACAATGAGCAGTTCTTC

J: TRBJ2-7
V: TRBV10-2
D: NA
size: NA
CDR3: CASSEGFYEQYF
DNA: TGCGCCAGCAGTGAGGGCTTCTACGAGCAGTACTTC

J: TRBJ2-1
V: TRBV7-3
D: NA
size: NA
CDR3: CASSLVGGLNNEQFF
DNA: TGTGCCAGCAGCTTAGTTGGGGGTCTCAACAATGAGCAGTTCTTC

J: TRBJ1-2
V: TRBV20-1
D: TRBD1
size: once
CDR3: CSAKKTHPGGNYGYTF
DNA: TGCAGTGCTAAGAAGACGCATCCAGGGGGAAACTATGGCTACACCTTC

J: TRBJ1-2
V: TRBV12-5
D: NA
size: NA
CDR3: CASAPFHGTGGYTF
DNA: TGTGCTAGTGCTCCCTTCCACGGGACGGGTGGCTACACCTTC

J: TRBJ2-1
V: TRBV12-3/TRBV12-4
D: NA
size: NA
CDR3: CASSSGEQFF
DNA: TGTGCCAGCAGCTCCGGGGAGCAGTTCTTC

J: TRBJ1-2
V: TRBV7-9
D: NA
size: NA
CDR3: CASSGAGVGYGYTF
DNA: TGTGCCAGCAGTGGTGCGGGGGTCGGCTATGGCTACACCTTC

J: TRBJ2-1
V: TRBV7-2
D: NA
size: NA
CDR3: CATTGIGVSNNEQFF
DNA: TGTGCCACCACTGGGATCGGGGTTTCAAACAATGAGCAGTTCTTC

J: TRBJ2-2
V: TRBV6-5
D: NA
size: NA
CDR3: CASSYSIFRTTVGELFF
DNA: TGTGCCAGCAGTTACTCGATTTTCAGGACAACAGTCGGGGAGCTGTTTTTT

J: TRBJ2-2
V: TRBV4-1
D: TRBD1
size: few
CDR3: CASSYRQGGHRELFF
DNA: TGCGCCAGCAGCTATCGACAGGGGGGACATCGGGAGCTGTTTTTT

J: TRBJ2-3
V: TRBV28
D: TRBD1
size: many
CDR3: CASSRTGVSTDTQYF
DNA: TGTGCCAGCAGTCGTACAGGGGTTTCCACAGATACGCAGTATTTT

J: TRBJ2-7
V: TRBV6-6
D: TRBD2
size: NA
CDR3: CASRTTSGGAPYEQYF
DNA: TGTGCCAGCAGAACGACTAGCGGGGGGGCTCCCTACGAGCAGTACTTC

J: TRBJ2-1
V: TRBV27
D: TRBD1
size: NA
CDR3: CASSPPGTGHNEQFF
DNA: TGTGCCAGCAGTCCTCCTGGGACAGGGCACAATGAGCAGTTCTTC

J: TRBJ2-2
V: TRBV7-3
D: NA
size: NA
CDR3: CASSTSGELFF
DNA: TGTGCCAGCAGCACGTCCGGGGAGCTGTTTTTT